A single sample gave rise to the 16 T cell receptor beta chains below, sequenced in a study of beta chain features in type 1 diabetes. Overall study findings and caveats: Within each of all four CD4+ subsets, Type 1 diabetes patients had TCRB CDR3s that were moderately but significantly shorter.

The whole isolated RNA underwent reverse transcription, so sequencing captured expressed TCRB transcripts. Clones were sequenced by immunoSEQ multiplex PCR, and TCRdb holds only the in-frame ones, with some missing. Among over 650,000 clones listed, over 12% were seen once. These TCRs are of unknown antigen specificity. Sequences were obtained from naive CD4+ T cells from blood. These receptors were collected from a man between 18 and 35 years old with type 1 diabetes.

This clone was counted a few times. The chain combines TRBV30 with TRBJ1-1, with TRBD1 as a possible D gene (5 bases). The CDR3 is 13 amino acids. Trimming shortened V by 0 bases and J by 1 base, and 6 bases separated the two germline ends. CDR1 is GTSNPN, CDR2 SVGIG, per germline (reference sequence). DNA of the CDR3: TGTGCCTGGAGTGTACAGGAGAACACTGAAGCTTTCTTT. It translates to CAWSVQENTEAFF.

The sample holds a few counts of this clone. Other nucleotide sequences in the sample specify the same CDR3. This chain links TRBV6-1 with TRBJ1-1; no clear D. The CDR3 length is 13 residues. V lost 3 bases, J lost 1 base, and 6 bases lay in between. CDR1 is MNHNS, CDR2 SASEGT, per germline. The CDR3 spells CASSERENTEAFF. CDR3 nucleotide sequence: TGTGCCAGCAGTGAGCGGGAGAACACTGAAGCTTTCTTT.

This clone has a handful of counts. V and J are TRBV6-6 and TRBJ2-7; the D is unclear. Trimming removed 2 bases at V and 7 bases at J, with 15 bases between. The CDR3 is 14 amino acids. Germline V gene data show CDR1 as MNHNY and CDR2 as SVGAGI (reference sequence). The CDR3 DNA reads as TGTGCCAGCAGTTACGGTCCAGTCCCCCAGGAGCAGTACTTC. Protein: CASSYGPVPQEQYF.

This clone was seen a handful of times. The chain has TRBV5-1 and TRBJ2-5; 9 bases fit TRBD2. CDR3 length: 15 residues. V was clipped by 5 bases and J by 2 bases; unmatched bases: 7. Germline CDR1 SGHRS, CDR2 YFSETQ. CDR3 region: CASRSLAGPQETQYF. The DNA for the CDR3 is TGCGCCAGCAGAAGTCTAGCGGGGCCACAAGAGACCCAGTACTTC.

The genes are TRBV5-1 and TRBJ2-7; D gene ambiguous. The germline CDR1 and CDR2 sequences are SGHRS and YFSETQ. V lost 2 bases to trimming and J lost 3 bases, with 9 bases between them. The CDR3 has 13 amino acids. CDR3 coding DNA: TGCGCCAGCAGCTTCGACTTGCGCTACGAGCAGTACTTC. Protein: CASSFDLRYEQYF.

This clone was seen a few times. The chain employs TRBV5-4 and TRBJ2-1; 12 nucleotides match TRBD2. This CDR3 is built from 15 residues. The trim removed 3 bases at V and 14 bases at J, leaving 12 bases unmatched. Germline assignment: CDR1 SGHNT and CDR2 YYREEE (reference sequence). CDR3 nucleotide sequence: TGTGCCAGCAGCTGGTCCGGGACTAGCGGGTTAGGGGAGTTCTTC. It yields the protein CASSWSGTSGLGEFF. The full variable domain, rest sourced from reference TRBV5-4 and TRBJ2-1, is ETGVTQSPTHLIKTRGQQVTLRCSSQSGHNTVSWYQQALGQGPQFIFQYYREEENGRGNFPPRFSGLQFPNYSSELNVNALELDDSALYLCASSWSGTSGLGEFFGPGTRLTVL.

As concerns this clone: This specimen includes other DNA sequences encoding the same CDR3. The V call is TRBV30, the J call TRBJ1-2, with D perhaps TRBD1 (5 bases). The V gene lost 0 bases and the J gene lost 4 bases, with 9 bases spanning the gap. Germline-derived CDR1 and CDR2 are GTSNPN and SVGIG (reference sequence). The CDR3 is made up of 13 amino acids. For the CDR3, the DNA is TGTGCCTGGAGTGTGGGGGGTAGCTATGGCTACACCTTC. Residues: CAWSVGGSYGYTF.

This chain links TRBV30 with TRBJ1-1; D remains unclear. This CDR3 has 14 amino acids. Trimming pared 1 base from V and 8 bases from J, leaving 17 bases between. The V gene's germline CDR1 is GTSNPN and CDR2 SVGIG (reference sequence). CDR3 residues: CAWSDAALLPEAFF. The CDR3 DNA follows: TGTGCCTGGAGTGATGCCGCGCTCCTTCCGGAAGCTTTCTTT.

A word on this clone: The same CDR3 arises from other DNA sequences in this sample as well. J is TRBJ2-3 and V is TRBV5-1, with D possibly matching TRBD2 (6 bases). The germline CDR1 and CDR2 sequences are SGHRS and YFSETQ. The CDR3 length is 14 residues. The V and J ends lost 5 bases and 0 bases respectively, with 10 bases between them. The CDR3 region is CASSLAASTDTQYF. The DNA of the CDR3 is TGCGCCAGCAGTTTAGCGGCTAGCACAGATACGCAGTATTTT. Supplemented by reference TRBV5-1 and TRBJ2-3, the full variable domain reads KAGVTQTPRYLIKTRGQQVTLSCSPISGHRSVSWYQQTPGQGLQFLFEYFSETQRNKGNFPGRFSGRQFSNSRSEMNVSTLELGDSALYLCASSLAASTDTQYFGPGTRLTVL.

This clone was seen more than once but under ten times. Within the sample, other DNA sequences also encode this same CDR3. The chain recombines TRBV5-1 with TRBJ2-7; TRBD2 matches 10 bases. The germline V gene has CDR1 SGHRS and CDR2 YFSETQ. This CDR3 region has 13 residues. V lost 4 bases to trimming and J lost 4 bases; unmatched junction nucleotides: 2. CDR3 protein: CASSPAGGYEQYF. The CDR3 bases are TGCGCCAGCAGCCCAGCGGGAGGGTACGAGCAGTACTTC.

This clone was observed a handful of times. The chain is built from TRBV4-1 and TRBJ2-3; D unresolved. From germline, CDR1 is MGHRA and CDR2 YSYEKL. CDR3 size: 12 residues. Trimming stripped 1 base from V and 5 bases from J, with 4 bases between. The CDR3 DNA sequence: TGCGCCAGCAGCCAAGGGGAAGATACGCAGTATTTT. Encoded protein: CASSQGEDTQYF.

The rearrangement uses TRBV5-1 and TRBJ2-1, with 7 positions matching TRBD2. The length of the CDR3 is 14 residues. Germline values: CDR1 SGHRS, CDR2 YFSETQ. V lost 5 bases, J lost 8 bases, and 10 bases stayed unmatched. The CDR3 reads CASRLRREWDEQFF. The CDR3 DNA reads as TGCGCCAGCAGACTTCGGCGGGAGTGGGATGAGCAGTTCTTC.

This clone was counted only a few times. The gene calls are TRBV5-4 and TRBJ1-1; a weak D match, TRBD1 (5 bases). Trimming stripped 4 bases from V and 2 bases from J, with 15 bases between. Germline lookup yields CDR1 SGHNT and CDR2 YYREEE (reference sequence). CDR3 length equals 15 residues. CDR3 nucleotides: TGTGCCAGCAGCCCGCCGGGACGGCCTAACACTGAAGCTTTCTTT. Amino acid sequence: CASSPPGRPNTEAFF.

The chain links TRBV18 to TRBJ2-1; 9 bases match TRBD2. The germline V gene encodes CDR1 KGHSH and CDR2 LQKENI. V trimming: 0 bases; J trimming: 7 bases; junction bases outside the gene matches: 7. The CDR3 contains 16 residues. Here the CDR3 reads CASSPPGGGARNEQFF. The DNA of the CDR3 is TGTGCCAGCTCACCACCCGGCGGGGGGGCCAGGAATGAGCAGTTCTTC.

This sequence joins TRBV7-2 and TRBJ2-2; D call uncertain. CDR1 is SGHTA, CDR2 FQGNSA, per germline. V was trimmed by 4 bases and J by 2 bases, leaving 8 bases between them. This CDR3 contains 14 residues. CDR3 in amino acids: CASSSLPNTGELFF. In nucleotides, the CDR3 is TGTGCCAGCAGCTCACTTCCCAACACCGGGGAGCTGTTTTTT.

There are a few counts of this clone. CDR3 nucleotide sequence: TGTGCCAGCAGCCCGGAGGGAAGGGTGAAGCAGTATTTT. Amino acids: CASSPEGRVKQYF. The chain joins TRBV5-6 to TRBJ2-3, with D possibly being TRBD2 (6 bases). V dropped 4 bases and J dropped 11 bases, with 17 bases sitting between them. Germline values: CDR1 SGHDT, CDR2 YYEEEE. The CDR3 has 13 amino acids.